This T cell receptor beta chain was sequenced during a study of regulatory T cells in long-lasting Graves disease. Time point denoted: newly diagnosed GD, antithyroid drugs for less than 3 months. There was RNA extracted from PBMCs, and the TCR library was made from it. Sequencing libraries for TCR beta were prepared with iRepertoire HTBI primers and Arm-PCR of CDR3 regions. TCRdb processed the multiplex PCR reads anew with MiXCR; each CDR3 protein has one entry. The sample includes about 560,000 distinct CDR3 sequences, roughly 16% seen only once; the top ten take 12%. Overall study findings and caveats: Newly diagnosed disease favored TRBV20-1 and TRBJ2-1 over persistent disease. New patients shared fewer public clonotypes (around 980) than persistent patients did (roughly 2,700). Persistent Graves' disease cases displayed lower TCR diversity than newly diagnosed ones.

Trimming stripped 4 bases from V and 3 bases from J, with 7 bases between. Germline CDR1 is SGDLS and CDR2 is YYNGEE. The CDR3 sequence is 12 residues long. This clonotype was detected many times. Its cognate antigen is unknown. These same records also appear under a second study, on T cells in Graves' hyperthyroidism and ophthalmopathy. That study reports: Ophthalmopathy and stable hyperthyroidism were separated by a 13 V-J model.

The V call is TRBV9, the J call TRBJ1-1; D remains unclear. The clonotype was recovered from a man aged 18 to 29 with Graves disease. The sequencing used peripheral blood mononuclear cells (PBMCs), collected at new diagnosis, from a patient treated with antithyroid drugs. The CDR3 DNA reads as TGTGCCAGCAGCCCCCTGGACACTGAAGCTTTCTTT. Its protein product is CASSPLDTEAFF.